These T cell receptor beta chains were read from a single sample in a study of CD8+ T cells in alopecia areata. Only in-frame clones appear in the TCRdb table, and some are missing; sequencing was by immunoSEQ multiplex PCR. The sample has 190,000 or so clones; 50% to 60% are singletons. The sample was CD4+ T cells sorted from blood, taken at week 4, from a patient treated with tofacitinib. The source of these receptors is a human donor with alopecia areata. CDR3s include the opening cysteine and the closing phenylalanine or tryptophan. A D gene is named only where the DNA matches it firmly. Clone size, where shown, is once, few, many, or a class for clones that have expanded.

CDR3aa | CDR3nt | abundance | v_gene | len | j_gene | d_gene
CSVKRKLAGDEQFF | TGCAGCGTTAAAAGGAAACTAGCGGGGGATGAGCAGTTCTTC | few | TRBV29-1 | 14 | TRBJ2-1 | TRBD2
CAWSVHDPGSGGPQHF | TGTGCCTGGAGTGTACATGACCCCGGTAGTGGTGGGCCCCAGCATTTT | - | TRBV30 | 16 | TRBJ1-5 | -
CASSYSTGPGNTIYF | TGTGCCAGCAGTTACTCGACGGGACCTGGAAACACCATATATTTT | - | TRBV6-5 | 15 | TRBJ1-3 | -
CASSQTVSRQEKLFF | TGTGCCAGCAGCCAGACGGTTTCGAGGCAGGAAAAACTGTTTTTT | few | TRBV7-2 | 15 | TRBJ1-4 | -
CASSQGRTGGFNEQFF | TGCGCCAGCAGCCAAGGGAGGACAGGGGGCTTCAATGAGCAGTTCTTC | - | TRBV4-3 | 16 | TRBJ2-1 | TRBD1
CSVGAGTADYGYTF | TGCAGCGTTGGGGCCGGGACAGCTGACTATGGCTACACCTTC | - | TRBV29-1 | 14 | TRBJ1-2 | TRBD1
CASSNRAPTGELFF | TGTGCCAGCAGCAACAGGGCTCCCACCGGGGAGCTGTTTTTT | once | TRBV2 | 14 | TRBJ2-2 | -
CASSRSYEQYF | TGTGCCAGCAGCAGGTCCTACGAGCAGTACTTC | - | TRBV6-5 | 11 | TRBJ2-7 | -
CASSPAGQGLEQYF | TGCGCCAGCAGCCCGGCGGGACAGGGTCTCGAGCAGTACTTC | - | TRBV5-1 | 14 | TRBJ2-7 | TRBD1
CSAGGWGVGETQYF | TGCAGCGCCGGGGGTTGGGGCGTAGGGGAGACCCAGTACTTC | - | TRBV29-1 | 14 | TRBJ2-5 | -
CASSSGQGSYNEQFF | TGTGCCAGCAGCTCGGGACAGGGATCCTACAATGAGCAGTTCTTC | - | TRBV11-1 | 15 | TRBJ2-1 | TRBD1
CSVRDRVDTEAFF | TGCAGCGTTCGGGACAGGGTGGACACTGAAGCTTTCTTT | - | TRBV29-1 | 13 | TRBJ1-1 | TRBD1
CSVANRANYGYTF | TGCAGCGTTGCTAACAGGGCTAACTATGGCTACACCTTC | - | TRBV29-1 | 13 | TRBJ1-2 | -
CASSEGYGYTF | TGTGCCAGCAGTGAAGGCTATGGCTACACCTTC | - | TRBV2 | 11 | TRBJ1-2 | -
CASSRGGNQPQHF | TGTGCCAGCAGCCGAGGGGGGAATCAGCCCCAGCATTTT | few | TRBV14 | 13 | TRBJ1-5 | -
CASSLGQGQGADTQYF | TGTGCCAGCAGCTTGGGCCAGGGACAGGGCGCGGATACGCAGTATTTT | - | TRBV5-6 | 16 | TRBJ2-3 | TRBD1
CSVGRDSGNTGELFF | TGCAGCGTTGGGCGGGACAGCGGCAACACCGGGGAGCTGTTTTTT | - | TRBV29-1 | 15 | TRBJ2-2 | -
CASSETSGGYEQYF | TGTGCCAGCAGCGAGACTAGCGGGGGCTACGAGCAGTACTTC | - | TRBV2 | 14 | TRBJ2-7 | TRBD2
CASSDSSPAGDTQYF | TGCGCCAGCAGTGATAGCTCCCCTGCAGGGGATACGCAGTATTTT | - | TRBV4-1 | 15 | TRBJ2-3 | -
CAWSVAGGNTEAFF | TGTGCCTGGAGTGTCGCGGGCGGGAACACTGAAGCTTTCTTT | few | TRBV30 | 14 | TRBJ1-1 | -
CAWSVGQLSSYNEQFF | TGTGCCTGGAGTGTAGGGCAGCTATCCTCCTACAATGAGCAGTTCTTC | - | TRBV30 | 16 | TRBJ2-1 | -
CASSGGPDETQYF | TGCGCCAGCAGCGGCGGGCCGGACGAGACCCAGTACTTC | - | TRBV5-1 | 13 | TRBJ2-5 | -
CATRAGSGNSPLHF | TGTGCCACCCGGGCGGGGTCAGGGAATTCACCCCTCCACTTT | once | TRBV7-2 | 14 | TRBJ1-6 | -
CSVDPTGDYGYTF | TGCAGCGTTGATCCGACAGGAGACTATGGCTACACCTTC | - | TRBV29-1 | 13 | TRBJ1-2 | -
CAWSKETQYF | TGTGCCTGGAGTAAAGAGACCCAGTACTTC | - | TRBV30 | 10 | TRBJ2-5 | -
CSAIYLIRSYEQYF | TGCAGCGCCATCTACCTGATACGGTCCTACGAGCAGTACTTC | - | TRBV29-1 | 14 | TRBJ2-7 | -
CASSLIPGRQETQYF | TGTGCCAGCAGCTTAATACCAGGGAGACAAGAGACCCAGTACTTC | - | TRBV7-2 | 15 | TRBJ2-5 | -
CSVATGLKETQYF | TGCAGCGTTGCGACGGGCCTCAAAGAGACCCAGTACTTC | - | TRBV29-1 | 13 | TRBJ2-5 | -
CASSLAGTSNTGELFF | TGCGCCAGCAGCTTGGCCGGGACATCGAACACCGGGGAGCTGTTTTTT | - | TRBV5-1 | 16 | TRBJ2-2 | -
CAWTGIYYGYTF | TGTGCCTGGACTGGGATCTACTATGGCTACACCTTC | - | TRBV30 | 12 | TRBJ1-2 | -
CASSLEGSGLASGETQYF | TGCGCCAGCAGCTTGGAGGGGTCGGGACTAGCCTCGGGAGAGACCCAGTACTTC | - | TRBV5-1 | 18 | TRBJ2-5 | TRBD2
CAWSPGTGYNEQFF | TGTGCCTGGAGCCCGGGGACAGGCTACAATGAGCAGTTCTTC | - | TRBV30 | 14 | TRBJ2-1 | TRBD1
CASSYSAEFGQPQHF | TGTGCCAGCAGTTACTCAGCGGAATTCGGGCAGCCCCAGCATTTT | - | TRBV6-6 | 15 | TRBJ1-5 | -
CASRLSGGHNEQFF | TGTGCCAGCCGACTTAGCGGGGGGCACAACGAGCAGTTCTTC | - | TRBV25-1 | 14 | TRBJ2-1 | TRBD2
CASSASGLLGAFF | TGTGCCAGCAGCGCCAGCGGGCTACTAGGAGCTTTCTTT | few | TRBV6-1 | 13 | TRBJ1-1 | -
CASSRTGVADTQYF | TGCGCCAGCAGCCGAACAGGGGTGGCAGATACGCAGTATTTT | - | TRBV4-1 | 14 | TRBJ2-3 | TRBD1
CSALRDRGSYEQYF | TGCAGCGCCCTCCGGGACAGGGGGTCCTACGAGCAGTACTTC | - | TRBV29-1 | 14 | TRBJ2-7 | TRBD1
CASSLTGEETQYF | TGTGCCAGCAGCTTAACAGGGGAAGAGACCCAGTACTTC | once | TRBV4-2 | 13 | TRBJ2-5 | TRBD1
CASSGEGKAFF | TGCGCCAGCAGTGGGGAGGGGAAAGCTTTCTTT | few | TRBV5-1 | 11 | TRBJ1-1 | -
CASGSGTANTEAFF | TGTGCTAGTGGTTCGGGGACAGCCAACACTGAAGCTTTCTTT | few | TRBV12-5 | 14 | TRBJ1-1 | TRBD1
CASRMEPGELFF | TGTGCCAGCCGGATGGAACCCGGGGAGCTGTTTTTT | - | TRBV7-2 | 12 | TRBJ2-2 | -